This record concerns one T cell receptor beta chain sequence. What it recognizes is unknown. Healthy donors of bone marrow made up the group. Donors had nominal health at sampling but likely had unrecorded immune exposures. The data belong to a study of cytomegalovirus exposure and HLA in healthy donors. Study results and limitations: The productive fraction for most TCR beta V segments was about 87% or about 30% in an earlier analysis. V- and J-gene trimming in TCR beta was tied to a missense DCLRE1C variant by an analysis performed later.

V was pared by 0 bases and J by 5 bases, with 10 bases between. The CDR3 totals 15 residues. Germline values: CDR1 MNHEY, CDR2 SVGAGI. The PCR ran on 60 Vbeta and 13 Jbeta primers. TCRdb keeps only in-frame clones here, not all; method: immunoSEQ multiplex PCR. The ten most abundant clones cover around 6.5% of a sample with over 100,000 clones. This chain joins TRBV6-5 and TRBJ1-4; D might be TRBD1 (6 bases). Source material: PBMCs. The source is a man aged 35-49 years in good health and CMV-seropositive. CDR3 residues: CASSYSDRLNEKLFF. In DNA form, the CDR3 reads TGTGCCAGCAGTTACTCCGACAGGCTCAATGAAAAACTGTTTTTT.